A selection of T cell receptor beta chains follows, all from one sample in a study of cytomegalovirus exposure and HLA in healthy donors. TCRdb's table, derived via immunoSEQ multiplex PCR, lists solely in-frame clones and lacks some. Its listing shows about 200,000 clones. The sample comprised PBMCs. The receptors were gathered from a young man in good health and CMV-seronegative. The CDR3 runs from the conserved cysteine through the conserved F or W. A D gene is named only where the DNA matches it firmly.

d_gene	j_gene	v_gene	CDR3aa	CDR3nt
TRBD1	TRBJ1-5	TRBV7-2	CASSPWTGIGQPQHF	TGTGCCAGCAGCCCCTGGACAGGGATTGGTCAGCCCCAGCATTTT
-	TRBJ2-7	TRBV5-1	CASSLDVGVAYEQYF	TGCGCCAGCAGCTTGGATGTGGGAGTCGCCTACGAGCAGTACTTC
-	TRBJ2-6	TRBV18	CASSPLTGIGASGANVLTF	TGTGCCAGCTCACCTCTAACAGGGATAGGAGCTTCTGGGGCCAACGTCCTGACTTTC
-	TRBJ2-1	TRBV7-2	CASSPHREGEQFF	TGTGCCAGCAGCCCCCACAGGGAGGGCGAGCAGTTCTTC
-	TRBJ2-7	TRBV5-6	CASSSVAGDSYEQYF	TGTGCCAGCAGCTCGGTGGCAGGTGATTCTTACGAGCAGTACTTC
TRBD2	TRBJ2-7	TRBV25-1	CASSHPGGYEQYF	TGTGCCAGCAGTCACCCGGGGGGCTACGAGCAGTACTTC
TRBD2	TRBJ2-7	TRBV27	CASSFGGGGAFYEQYF	TGTGCCAGCAGTTTTGGGGGCGGGGGGGCCTTCTACGAGCAGTACTTC
-	TRBJ2-7	TRBV6-5	CASGAGRPYEQYF	TGTGCCAGCGGGGCAGGAAGACCCTACGAGCAGTACTTC
TRBD1	TRBJ2-5	TRBV19	CASSPQDRGNKETQYF	TGTGCCAGTAGTCCCCAGGACAGGGGTAATAAAGAGACCCAGTACTTC
-	TRBJ1-1	TRBV19	CASTYGPGSPEAFF	TGTGCCAGTACCTACGGCCCAGGGTCCCCTGAAGCTTTCTTT
TRBD2	TRBJ2-1	TRBV2	CASSAEASGSYNEQFF	TGTGCCAGCAGTGCAGAGGCTAGCGGGAGCTACAATGAGCAGTTCTTC
-	TRBJ1-5	TRBV28	CASGGGETNWSNQPQHF	TGTGCCAGCGGGGGGGGTGAAACCAACTGGTCGAATCAGCCCCAGCATTTT
TRBD1	TRBJ1-2	TRBV27	CASSLGQGSNYGYTF	TGTGCCAGCAGTTTGGGACAGGGGAGCAACTATGGCTACACCTTC
-	TRBJ1-1	TRBV7-2	CASRGRLMNTEAFF	TGTGCCAGCAGGGGGAGGCTTATGAACACTGAAGCTTTCTTT
-	TRBJ1-1	TRBV30	CAWSVGQRVEAFF	TGTGCCTGGAGTGTTGGACAGCGAGTTGAAGCTTTCTTT
-	TRBJ2-3	TRBV10-3	CAISESGFGTDTQYF	TGTGCCATCAGTGAATCGGGGTTCGGAACAGATACGCAGTATTTT
TRBD1	TRBJ2-2	TRBV4-1	CASSQYQGAANTGELFF	TGCGCCAGCAGCCAATATCAGGGGGCGGCGAACACCGGGGAGCTGTTTTTT
TRBD1	TRBJ1-2	TRBV25-1	CASSESPPQDRSYGYTF	TGTGCCAGCAGTGAATCACCCCCCCAGGACAGGAGCTATGGCTACACCTTC
-	TRBJ2-5	TRBV28	CASSEQSPETQYF	TGTGCCAGCAGTGAACAGTCCCCAGAGACCCAGTACTTC
TRBD1	TRBJ2-2	TRBV25-1	CASSEGDRVAELFF	TGTGCCAGCAGTGAAGGGGACAGGGTAGCCGAGCTGTTTTTT
-	TRBJ2-6	TRBV7-6	CASSLVPSGANVLTF	TGTGCCAGCAGCTTAGTGCCCAGTGGGGCCAACGTCCTGACTTTC
-	TRBJ2-3	TRBV5-1	CASSLAQNTDTQYF	TGCGCCAGCAGCTTGGCACAGAACACAGATACGCAGTATTTT
-	TRBJ2-7	TRBV30	CAWSYGSRDEQYF	TGTGCCTGGAGTTATGGGTCGAGGGACGAGCAGTACTTC
-	TRBJ1-5	TRBV2	CASVVGAGGQPQHF	TGTGCCAGCGTAGTGGGGGCCGGGGGGCAGCCCCAGCATTTT
-	TRBJ2-2	TRBV9	CASSVERGLNTGELFF	TGTGCCAGCAGCGTAGAACGCGGCCTGAACACCGGGGAGCTGTTTTTT
TRBD2	TRBJ2-1	TRBV27	CASSLGLTENYEQFF	TGTGCCAGCAGTTTGGGACTAACAGAAAATTATGAGCAGTTCTTC
-	TRBJ1-2	TRBV29-1	CSVPSDLQGNYGYTF	TGCAGCGTTCCCTCTGACTTACAGGGAAACTATGGCTACACCTTC
TRBD1	TRBJ1-2	TRBV19	CASSPQTGNYGGYTF	TGTGCCAGTAGTCCGCAGACAGGGAACTATGGTGGCTACACCTTC
-	TRBJ2-1	TRBV5-1	CASSLELTYYNEQFF	TGCGCCAGCAGCTTGGAACTAACCTATTACAATGAGCAGTTCTTC
TRBD1	TRBJ1-1	TRBV5-1	CASSTGQLMNTEAFF	TGCGCCAGCAGCACGGGACAGCTCATGAACACTGAAGCTTTCTTT
TRBD2	TRBJ2-1	TRBV5-1	CASSLLAGGNNEQFF	TGCGCCAGCAGCTTACTAGCGGGAGGGAACAATGAGCAGTTCTTC
TRBD2	TRBJ2-1	TRBV19	CASSTLSGRAGVYYNEQFF	TGTGCCAGTAGTACGCTTAGCGGGAGGGCCGGTGTCTACTACAATGAGCAGTTCTTC
TRBD2	TRBJ2-5	TRBV9	CASSLGGLAGVETQYF	TGTGCCAGCAGCCTTGGGGGACTAGCGGGAGTGGAGACCCAGTACTTC
-	TRBJ1-2	TRBV19	CASSIQGRGYGYTF	TGTGCCAGTAGTATCCAGGGAAGAGGCTATGGCTACACCTTC
-	TRBJ1-5	TRBV10-2	CASSDSGTDQPQHF	TGCGCCAGCAGCGACAGCGGGACGGATCAGCCCCAGCATTTT
-	TRBJ2-7	TRBV7-6	CASSSQTQASYEQYF	TGTGCCAGCAGCTCCCAAACCCAGGCTTCCTACGAGCAGTACTTC
TRBD2	TRBJ2-5	TRBV4-3	CASSQAGLAGETQYF	TGCGCCAGCAGCCAAGCGGGACTAGCGGGGGAGACCCAGTACTTC
-	TRBJ2-5	TRBV7-9	CASSLVGAGEETQYF	TGTGCCAGCAGCTTAGTAGGGGCAGGGGAAGAGACCCAGTACTTC
TRBD1	TRBJ2-7	TRBV10-3	CALSSGTVNEQYF	TGTGCCCTTTCCTCCGGGACAGTGAACGAGCAGTACTTC
-	TRBJ2-5	TRBV6-1	CASSENFLRVGETQYF	TGTGCCAGCAGTGAAAATTTCCTCAGGGTCGGGGAGACCCAGTACTTC
-	TRBJ1-5	TRBV30	CAWSVKGLYNQPQHF	TGTGCCTGGAGTGTTAAGGGACTCTACAATCAGCCCCAGCATTTT
-	TRBJ2-7	TRBV20-1	CSARSGDEQYF	TGCAGTGCTAGGAGCGGCGACGAGCAGTACTTC
-	TRBJ1-4	TRBV27	CASSLSPSRDTLEKLFF	TGTGCCAGCAGTTTATCCCCTTCCCGGGACACCTTAGAAAAACTGTTTTTT
TRBD2	TRBJ2-7	TRBV4-1	CASSHLVGPSGTSYEQYF	TGCGCCAGCAGCCACCTAGTAGGACCTAGCGGGACCTCCTACGAGCAGTACTTC
TRBD1	TRBJ2-3	TRBV5-5	CASNHPGTGGSDTQYF	TGTGCCAGCAACCACCCAGGGACAGGGGGGTCGGATACGCAGTATTTT
-	TRBJ2-7	TRBV5-6	CASSSTYEQYF	TGTGCCAGCAGCTCTACCTACGAGCAGTACTTC
-	TRBJ1-1	TRBV2	CASRATLGQGKGTEAFF	TGTGCCAGCAGGGCCACATTGGGACAAGGGAAGGGCACTGAAGCTTTCTTT
TRBD1	TRBJ2-2	TRBV10-3	CAISGVKVWGQGLRSVNTGELFF	TGTGCCATCAGTGGGGTAAAAGTATGGGGACAGGGGTTAAGGTCGGTTAACACCGGGGAGCTGTTTTTT
-	TRBJ1-1	TRBV4-1	CASSQTFSDMNTEAFF	TGCGCCAGCAGCCAAACCTTCAGTGATATGAACACTGAAGCTTTCTTT
TRBD2	TRBJ2-2	TRBV4-2	CASSRSEAGATGELFF	TGTGCCAGCAGCCGCTCAGAAGCGGGAGCGACCGGGGAGCTGTTTTTT
TRBD1	TRBJ1-1	TRBV7-6	CASSFSTGTNTEAFF	TGTGCCAGCAGCTTTTCGACAGGGACGAACACTGAAGCTTTCTTT